This T cell receptor (beta chain) was captured by sequencing in a study of control samples from healthy donors and cancer patients. Libraries were prepared by immunoSEQ multiplex PCR; TCRdb keeps only in-frame clonotypes and omits some of them. Seen here are around 130,000 clones, about 95% observed once, and the top ten hold approximately 4%. Germline CDR1 and CDR2: LGHNA and YSLEER. This CDR3 is built from 15 residues. The V end was cut by 2 bases, the J end by 5 bases, with 15 bases between. The chain combines TRBV4-3 with TRBJ1-1, with a possible D match to TRBD1 (6 bases). This TCR was sampled from a young man in good health. The sample consisted of blood. CDR3 sequence: CASSQSWTVRTEAFF. Here the CDR3 DNA reads TGCGCCAGCAGCCAATCATGGACAGTACGGACTGAAGCTTTCTTT.